What follows are 18 T cell receptor beta chains derived from one specimen sequenced in a study of naive and memory T cell subsets. Both TRBC1 and TRBC2 were covered by a beta constant-region primer of two equimolar oligonucleotides. Using its own MiXCR run on the UMI-ligation and nested PCR reads, TCRdb lists one record per CDR3 protein. This table holds 21,000 or so distinct CDR3 sequences, 9.5% to 12% found once. Sequencing was performed on central memory CD8+ T cells from blood. These receptors originate from a human donor in good health.

This clonotype was detected ten times or more. This sequence joins TRBV11-2 and TRBJ2-7, with no clear D. The V and J ends lost 2 bases and 0 bases respectively, with 8 bases between them. The CDR3 runs 14 residues. Germline CDR1 and CDR2: SGHAT and FQNNGV. The CDR3 bases are TGTGCCAGCAGCTTATCGGCTAGCTCCTACGAGCAGTACTTC. Translated: CASSLSASSYEQYF.

As for this clonotype: A much larger clone differs by one base, so this may be a read error. The genes are TRBV4-2 and TRBJ2-3; D not certain. V lost 2 bases, J lost 2 bases, and 11 bases lay in between. The CDR3 totals 15 residues. Germline assignment: CDR1 LGHNA and CDR2 YNFKEQ. The CDR3 loop reads CASSQSNDHTDTQYF. DNA for the CDR3: TGTGCCAGCAGCCAATCAAACGATCACACAGATACGCAGTATTTT.

This clonotype was counted at least ten times. This sequence joins TRBV9 and TRBJ2-3, with 8 bases matching TRBD2. The V gene's germline CDR1 is SGDLS and CDR2 YYNGEE. The CDR3 is 18 residues long. V lost 0 bases and J lost 3; bases outside the gene matches: 12. CDR3 sequence: CASSVGASGLMITDTQYF. For the CDR3, the DNA is TGTGCCAGCAGCGTAGGGGCTAGCGGGCTTATGATTACAGATACGCAGTATTTT.

This clonotype has a count of ten or more. The V and J genes are TRBV7-2 and TRBJ2-3, with TRBD2 matching over 14 bases. Unmatched junction bases numbered 13, after V lost 4 bases and J lost 4 bases. CDR1 and CDR2 from the germline V gene are SGHTA and FQGNSA. The CDR3 contains 19 residues. The CDR3 reads CASSSTTGTSGRWADTQYF. CDR3 nucleotide sequence: TGTGCCAGCAGCTCTACAACCGGGACTAGCGGGAGATGGGCAGATACGCAGTATTTT.

This clonotype came up many times. The chain recombines TRBV4-1 with TRBJ1-2, with a possible D match to TRBD1 (6 bases). Germline V gene lookup returns CDR1 MGHRA and CDR2 YSYEKL. This CDR3 region has 14 residues. V lost 4 bases and J lost 8, with 17 bases in between. The chain's CDR3 is CASSPRQDSKGYTF. The CDR3 DNA sequence: TGCGCCAGCAGCCCCCGACAGGACAGTAAGGGCTACACCTTC.

J is TRBJ1-2 and V is TRBV9; TRBD1 agrees at 7 bases. With 4 bases clipped from V and 3 bases from J, the junction kept 3 bases outside the gene matches. The germline V gene encodes CDR1 SGDLS and CDR2 YYNGEE. CDR3 length: 13 amino acids. CDR3 residues: CASSLTGDYGYTF. CDR3 in DNA: TGTGCCAGCAGCCTAACAGGGGACTATGGCTACACCTTC.

This sequence joins TRBV2 and TRBJ2-7; 10 nucleotides line up with TRBD1. This CDR3 has 15 amino acids. J gave up 0 bases and V 7 bases, and 6 bases lay outside the gene matches. Germline CDR1 and CDR2: SNHLY and FYNNEI. The CDR3 is CASTMTGGGSYEQYF. DNA of the CDR3: TGTGCCAGCACCATGACAGGGGGCGGCTCCTACGAGCAGTACTTC.

This clonotype was detected ten times or more. The rearrangement joins TRBV5-5 to TRBJ1-2; D is undetermined. The CDR3 contains 13 residues. V was pared by 0 bases and J by 1 base, with 4 bases between. CDR1 and CDR2 from the germline V gene are SGHKS and YYEKEE (reference sequence). The CDR3 DNA reads as TGTGCCAGCAGCTTGGACTTTAACTATGGCTACACCTTC. Translating gives CASSLDFNYGYTF.

The CDR3 loop is CSARVSQSTYEQYF. CDR3 nucleotide sequence: TGCAGTGCTAGAGTGTCACAAAGCACCTACGAGCAGTACTTC. The V call is TRBV20-1, the J call TRBJ2-7; no definite D call. V lost 1 base, J lost 2 bases, and 12 bases lay in between. In germline, CDR1 is DFQATT, CDR2 SNEGSKA (reference sequence). This CDR3 is 14 amino acids long.

This clonotype counts as large. The gene calls are TRBV27 and TRBJ2-7, with D maybe TRBD1 (6 bases). CDR3 length: 13 amino acids. The V end was cut by 6 bases, the J end by 0 bases, with 9 bases between. Per the germline V gene, CDR1 is MNHEY and CDR2 is SMNVEV (reference sequence). The chain's CDR3 is CASSEDSSYEQYF. CDR3 bases: TGTGCCAGCAGCGAGGACAGCTCCTACGAGCAGTACTTC.

This clonotype was counted many times. The J gene is TRBJ2-5, the V gene TRBV2, with D unresolved. V lost 11 bases and J lost 5, with 18 bases in between. This CDR3 region has 13 residues. The germline CDR1 and CDR2 sequences are SNHLY and FYNNEI. The CDR3 here is CAGALGPLETQYF. The CDR3 nucleotides read TGTGCCGGCGCACTCGGACCCTTGGAGACCCAGTACTTC.

Only a few counts were recorded for this clonotype. The chain links TRBV6-4 to TRBJ2-3, with TRBD2 matching over 11 bases. The CDR3 totals 15 residues. The J segment lost 0 bases and the V segment lost 8 bases, leaving 4 bases of the junction unmatched. The germline gives CDR1 MRHNA, CDR2 SNTAGT. The CDR3 reads CASQGTSGSTDTQYF. CDR3 bases: TGTGCCAGCCAAGGGACTAGCGGAAGCACAGATACGCAGTATTTT.

This sequence joins TRBV15 and TRBJ2-7; a weak D match, TRBD2 (5 bases). With 3 bases removed from V and 3 bases from J, the gap between germline ends came to 18 bases. The V gene's germline CDR1 is LNHNV and CDR2 YYDKDF (reference sequence). This CDR3 comprises 16 residues. CDR3 amino acids: CATSSFSEGSGYEQYF. DNA for the CDR3: TGTGCCACCAGCAGTTTCTCAGAGGGAAGTGGCTACGAGCAGTACTTC.

The chain uses TRBV4-3 and TRBJ2-7; D might be TRBD1 (8 bases). This CDR3 spans 14 amino acids. In germline, CDR1 is LGHNA, CDR2 YSLEER. V shed 4 bases and J shed 4 bases, with 14 bases lying between them. CDR3 coding DNA: TGCGCCAGCAGCCTCGACAGGGGACTATACGAGCAGTACTTC. Its translation is CASSLDRGLYEQYF.

The DNA for the CDR3 is TGTGCCAGCAGCTCCCGGGAGGGCTCCTACGAGCAGTACTTC. Protein product: CASSSREGSYEQYF. The V call is TRBV7-9, the J call TRBJ2-7, with 8 bases matching TRBD2. Looked up from germline, CDR1 is SEHNR and CDR2 is FQNEAQ (reference sequence). Losses at the gene ends were 4 bases for V and 0 bases for J; bases not matched to a gene: 2. The CDR3 spans 14 residues.

There are a few counts of this clonotype. V usage is TRBV20-1 and J usage is TRBJ2-1; D may correspond to TRBD1 or TRBD2 (5 bases each). Trimming pared 0 bases from V and 6 bases from J, leaving 15 bases between. CDR3 size: 15 residues. In germline, CDR1 is DFQATT, CDR2 SNEGSKA (reference sequence). CDR3 amino acids: CSAREGTGPSNEQFF. DNA for the CDR3: TGCAGTGCTAGAGAAGGTACGGGACCCAGCAATGAGCAGTTCTTC.

This clonotype was detected only a few times. The gene calls are TRBV6-4 and TRBJ1-1, with D maybe TRBD1 (5 bases). Germline V gene sequence: CDR1 MRHNA, CDR2 SNTAGT. This CDR3 is 14 amino acids long. Deletions cut 2 bases from V and 4 bases from J, with 11 bases between. DNA for the CDR3: TGTGCCAGCAGTGACGCGGGGGAGGGCACTGAAGCTTTCTTT. As protein: CASSDAGEGTEAFF.

This clonotype was recorded a few times. The J gene is TRBJ1-5, the V gene TRBV28, with D tentatively TRBD1 (5 bases). The V gene lost 7 bases and the J gene lost 3 bases, with 16 bases spanning the gap. Per the germline V gene, CDR1 is MDHEN and CDR2 is SYDVKM. CDR3 size: 15 residues. The CDR3 nucleotides read TGTGCCAGCACGTTTCCAGGGCTACACAATCAGCCCCAGCATTTT. This codes for CASTFPGLHNQPQHF.